This T cell receptor (beta chain) was obtained from a study of regulatory T cells in long-lasting Graves disease. Arm-PCR of CDR3 regions and iRepertoire HTBI primers were the basis on which TCR beta libraries were built. TCRdb ran MiXCR on the multiplex PCR reads and lists one entry per CDR3 protein. The table records 390,000 or so distinct CDR3 sequences, about 12% of them present only once. The sample's time point: newly diagnosed GD, antithyroid drugs for less than 3 months. Extracted RNA from PBMCs served as the source of the TCR library. From germline, CDR1 is SGHRS and CDR2 YFSETQ. Trimming pared 2 bases from V and 0 bases from J, leaving 6 bases between. The CDR3 runs 15 residues. This same sample was also part of a study on T cells in Graves' hyperthyroidism and ophthalmopathy.

The sample was peripheral blood mononuclear cells (PBMCs), taken at new diagnosis, from a patient treated with antithyroid drugs. This chain joins TRBV5-1 and TRBJ1-6; D gene unclear. The source is a woman aged 18-29 years with Graves disease. The CDR3 DNA reads TGCGCCAGCAGCTTAGAAGGCTCCTATAATTCACCCCTCCACTTT. The encoded protein is CASSLEGSYNSPLHF. The complete variable domain, with remaining parts taken from reference TRBV5-1 and TRBJ1-6, reads KAGVTQTPRYLIKTRGQQVTLSCSPISGHRSVSWYQQTPGQGLQFLFEYFSETQRNKGNFPGRFSGRQFSNSRSEMNVSTLELGDSALYLCASSLEGSYNSPLHFGNGTRLTVT.